This T cell receptor (beta chain) was identified in a study of OX40 agonist ivuxolimab in advanced cancers. Sequencing used immunoSEQ multiplex PCR; TCRdb keeps in-frame clones, though not all of them. The sample lists about 58,000 clones; approximately 89% were seen once. The CDR3 has 14 residues. V was cut by 2 bases and J by 2 bases, with 7 bases left in between. Germline-derived CDR1 and CDR2 are SGHVS and FNYEAQ. With respect to this clone: Its antigen remains unknown.

General study points: Antigen specificity remained undetermined for the expanded peripheral T cells. On average, a greater number of expanded clones characterised CD8+ T cells relative to CD4+. Dosing at 0.1 to 3.0 mg/kg was accompanied by clonal expansion of CD4+ and CD8+ blood T cells by week 6.

J is TRBJ1-5 and V is TRBV7-6; D is undetermined. This TCR was recovered from an adult with an advanced solid tumor such as melanoma, head and neck, liver or kidney cancer. Sample: CD4+ or CD8+ T cells sorted from blood, taken in a trial of the OX40 agonist ivuxolimab. CDR3 sequence: CASSLQEGNQPQHF. DNA for the CDR3: TGTGCCAGCAGCTTACAGGAGGGCAATCAGCCCCAGCATTTT. The full variable domain, its missing parts supplied by reference TRBV7-6 and TRBJ1-5, is GAGVSQSPRYKVTKRGQDVALRCDPISGHVSLYWYRQALGQGPEFLTYFNYEAQQDKSGLPNDRFSAERPEGSISTLTIQRTEQRDSAMYRCASSLQEGNQPQHFGDGTRLSIL.